A single sample is the source of the 27 T cell receptor beta chains below, sequenced in a study of blood T cell repertoires in COVID-19. Produced via immunoSEQ multiplex PCR; TCRdb's table is partial and in-frame only. This repertoire shows fewer than 80,000 clones, approximately 90% found once; its top ten account for roughly 7.2%. Sample: peripheral blood. Source of these receptors: a human donor in a cohort sampled during active COVID-19.

The chain uses TRBV2 and TRBJ2-7; tentatively, D is TRBD2 (6 bases). The CDR3 is made up of 13 amino acids. Trimming removed 6 bases from V and 6 bases from J, with 15 bases in between. Germline V gives CDR1 SNHLY, CDR2 FYNNEI. The CDR3 nucleotides read TGTGCCAGCAGGTACGAGCTAGCGCTCGAGCAGTACTTC. It is translated as CASRYELALEQYF.

The rearrangement links TRBV15 to TRBJ2-3, with a tentative D call TRBD2 (6 bases). The germline CDR1 and CDR2 sequences are LNHNV and YYDKDF (reference sequence). V was trimmed by 1 base and J by 1 base, leaving 9 bases between them. This CDR3 comprises 15 residues. In nucleotides, the CDR3 is TGTGCCACCAGCAGAGTGTCGGGGGGCACAGATACGCAGTATTTT. Translated, it gives CATSRVSGGTDTQYF.

This chain connects TRBV7-9 to TRBJ1-2; 7 bases line up with TRBD1. The germline V gene has CDR1 SEHNR and CDR2 FQNEAQ (reference sequence). Losses at the gene ends were 1 base for V and 6 bases for J; bases not matched to a gene: 2. CDR3 size: 13 residues. CDR3 in DNA: TGTGCCAGCAGCTTAGTCCAGGGGGATGGCTACACCTTC. Amino acid sequence: CASSLVQGDGYTF.

The chain couples TRBV6-5 to TRBJ1-1; the match to TRBD1 covers 8 bases. The CDR3 has 14 amino acids. Germline V gene data show CDR1 as MNHEY and CDR2 as SVGAGI. V lost 2 bases to trimming and J lost 4 bases; unmatched junction nucleotides: 3. CDR3 protein: CASSYTTGGTEAFF. DNA for the CDR3: TGTGCCAGCAGTTACACAACAGGGGGCACTGAAGCTTTCTTT.

This rearrangement joins TRBV9 to TRBJ2-2, with a tentative D call TRBD1 (6 bases). V was shortened by 5 bases and J by 1 base, with 9 bases between the two germline ends. From germline, CDR1 is SGDLS and CDR2 YYNGEE. This CDR3 spans 14 amino acids. This chain's CDR3 is CASRNRENTGELFF. The DNA for the CDR3 is TGTGCCAGCAGGAACAGGGAGAACACCGGGGAGCTGTTTTTT.

The genes are TRBV6-5 and TRBJ2-7, with TRBD1 as a possible D gene (6 bases). The CDR3 length is 13 residues. V lost 4 bases, J lost 5 bases, and 12 bases lay in between. Germline loops: CDR1 MNHEY, CDR2 SVGAGI. DNA of the CDR3: TGTGCCAGCAGTTCGACAGGTGGTGACGAGCAGTACTTC. Encoded protein: CASSSTGGDEQYF.

The chain uses TRBV9 and TRBJ2-1; TRBD2 is a possible D gene (6 bases). CDR3 length equals 12 residues. Looked up from germline, CDR1 is SGDLS and CDR2 is YYNGEE. Deletions cut 4 bases from V and 8 bases from J, with 10 bases between. The DNA for the CDR3 is TGTGCCAGCAGCCTGGGGACTTATGAGCAGTTCTTC. Encoded protein: CASSLGTYEQFF.

The count of this clone is one. The chain recombines TRBV29-1 with TRBJ2-5, with a possible D match to TRBD2 (5 bases). Germline assignment: CDR1 SQVTM and CDR2 ANQGSEA. The CDR3 is made up of 12 amino acids. Trimming took 7 bases from V and 5 from J, leaving 14 bases between them. As DNA, the CDR3 is TGCAGCGGAAGACTAACAGAGGAGACCCAGTACTTC. Encoded protein: CSGRLTEETQYF. The full variable domain, with the rest looked up from reference TRBV29-1 and TRBJ2-5, is SAVISQKPSRDICQRGTSLTIQCQVDSQVTMMFWYRQQPGQSLTLIATANQGSEATYESGFVIDKFPISRPNLTFSTLTVSNMSPEDSSIYLCSGRLTEETQYFGPGTRLLVL.

The V gene is TRBV6-5, the J gene TRBJ2-2, with D perhaps matching TRBD1 (5 bases). Germline CDR1 reads MNHEY; CDR2 reads SVGAGI. Trimming removed 6 bases at V and 4 bases at J, with 9 bases between. This CDR3 has 13 residues. CDR3 DNA: TGTGCCAGCAGCAGGGTATTCACCGGGGAGCTGTTTTTT. It is translated as CASSRVFTGELFF.

In DNA, the CDR3 is TGCGCCAGCAGCTTGCTTCCGACAGGGGATCAGCCCCAGCATTTT. It codes for CASSLLPTGDQPQHF. The rearrangement uses TRBV5-1 and TRBJ1-5, with 8 bases that match TRBD1. This CDR3 has 15 amino acids. V lost 1 base and J lost 5; bases outside the gene matches: 5. Germline loops: CDR1 SGHRS, CDR2 YFSETQ.

The gene calls are TRBV7-9 and TRBJ1-1, with TRBD1 matching 7 bases. The CDR3 consists of 15 residues. The V gene end was trimmed by 1 base and the J gene end by 3 bases; junction bases not matched to a gene: 5. The germline V gene encodes CDR1 SEHNR and CDR2 FQNEAQ (reference sequence). The CDR3 nucleotides are TGTGCCAGCAGCTTAGTACAGGGGTTAGACACTGAAGCTTTCTTT. Translating it yields CASSLVQGLDTEAFF.

CDR3 amino acids: CASSGGGGSYEQYF. CDR3 DNA sequence: TGTGCCAGCAGTGGCGGGGGAGGCTCCTACGAGCAGTACTTC. The chain has TRBV2 and TRBJ2-7; 7 nucleotides align to TRBD2. The length of the CDR3 is 14 residues. With 4 bases clipped from V and 0 bases from J, the junction kept 3 bases outside the gene matches. Germline assignment: CDR1 SNHLY and CDR2 FYNNEI.

The chain uses TRBV11-2 and TRBJ1-2; the match to TRBD1 covers 8 bases. The V gene end was trimmed by 5 bases and the J gene end by 0 bases; junction bases not matched to a gene: 14. Germline CDR1 SGHAT, CDR2 FQNNGV. This CDR3 is built from 18 residues. The CDR3 loop is CASSPLLFGTGTNYGYTF. DNA for the CDR3: TGTGCCAGCAGCCCTCTCCTCTTTGGGACAGGCACTAACTATGGCTACACCTTC.

In its sample, this clone was seen a few times. The chain has TRBV7-8 and TRBJ2-3; TRBD2 agrees at 15 bases. Germline CDR1 and CDR2: SGHVS and FQNEAQ. This CDR3 comprises 16 residues. Trimming at V came to 4 bases and at J to 10 bases, leaving 9 bases not matched to a gene. The CDR3 here is CASSWGLAGGPGAQYF. For the CDR3, the DNA is TGTGCCAGCAGCTGGGGACTAGCGGGGGGCCCCGGTGCGCAGTATTTT. Full variable domain (missing parts from reference TRBV7-8 and TRBJ2-3): GAGVSQSPRYKVAKRGQDVALRCDPISGHVSLFWYQQALGQGPEFLTYFQNEAQLDKSGLPSDRFFAERPEGSVSTLKIQRTQQEDSAVYLCASSWGLAGGPGAQYFGPGTRLTVL.

V is TRBV6-2 or TRBV6-3 and J is TRBJ2-2; 11 bases map to TRBD2. CDR3 length: 18 residues. From germline, CDR1 is MNHEY and CDR2 SVGEGT. Trimming cost V 1 base and J 4 bases; bases outside gene matches: 8. CDR3 in DNA: TGTGCCAGCAGTTACTTTGGCGCTAGCGGGGGGACCACCGGGGAGCTGTTTTTT. Protein sequence: CASSYFGASGGTTGELFF.

The rearrangement uses TRBV9 and TRBJ2-2; 16 bases are a match to TRBD2. The junction had 5 bases not matched to a gene; V was cut back by 6 bases and J by 0 bases. The CDR3 is 18 amino acids. Germline loops: CDR1 SGDLS, CDR2 YYNGEE. The CDR3: CASNSGLAGGPNTGELFF. CDR3 bases: TGTGCCAGCAACTCGGGACTAGCGGGGGGGCCGAACACCGGGGAGCTGTTTTTT.

The chain combines TRBV18 with TRBJ2-7, with 12 bases lining up with TRBD2. The CDR3 consists of 15 residues. Per germline, CDR1 KGHSH and CDR2 LQKENI. V lost 3 bases and J lost 5; bases outside the gene matches: 5. CDR3 amino acids: CASSPRLAGAHEQYF. CDR3 DNA: TGTGCCAGCTCACCCCGACTAGCGGGGGCTCACGAGCAGTACTTC.

The rearrangement uses TRBV7-9 and TRBJ1-5; no firm D call. Germline CDR1 reads SEHNR; CDR2 reads FQNEAQ (reference sequence). The CDR3 contains 12 residues. Trimming removed 5 bases from V and 7 bases from J, with 9 bases in between. CDR3 nucleotides: TGTGCCAGCAGCACGGGATTCCAGCCCCAGCATTTT. Amino acid sequence: CASSTGFQPQHF.

The chain combines TRBV28 with TRBJ1-1, with a tentative D call TRBD1 (6 bases). Germline V gene lookup returns CDR1 MDHEN and CDR2 SYDVKM. V dropped 5 bases and J dropped 3 bases, with 13 bases sitting between them. This CDR3 has 14 amino acids. The CDR3 sequence is CASSTTGWDTEAFF. The CDR3 DNA reads as TGTGCCAGCAGTACTACAGGGTGGGACACTGAAGCTTTCTTT.

This chain joins TRBV4-3 and TRBJ2-3, with 9 nucleotides matching TRBD2. Losses at the gene ends were 4 bases for V and 5 bases for J; bases not matched to a gene: 13. This CDR3 contains 17 residues. Germline CDR1 is LGHNA and CDR2 is YSLEER. CDR3: CASSRSFIAGAKDTQYF. In nucleotides, the CDR3 is TGCGCCAGCAGCCGCTCATTCATAGCGGGGGCCAAAGATACGCAGTATTTT.

The V call is TRBV29-1, the J call TRBJ2-5; 8 positions agree with TRBD2. This CDR3 is built from 13 residues. The V segment lost 7 bases and the J segment 1 base; nucleotides outside the gene matches: 5. Germline CDR1 SQVTM, CDR2 ANQGSEA. CDR3 DNA: TGCAGCGGTCGGGGGGGGGTCCAAGAGACCCAGTACTTC. This gives the protein CSGRGGVQETQYF.

The CDR3 loop reads CASTRLGEGETQYF. In DNA, the CDR3 is TGTGCCAGCACCAGACTGGGTGAGGGTGAGACCCAGTACTTC. V usage is TRBV2 and J usage is TRBJ2-5, with D perhaps TRBD2 (5 bases). Trimming stripped 7 bases from V and 5 bases from J, with 17 bases between. The CDR3 contains 14 residues. CDR1 is SNHLY, CDR2 FYNNEI, per germline. The variable domain in full, completed from reference TRBV2 and TRBJ2-5, reads EPEVTQTPSHQVTQMGQEVILRCVPISNHLYFYWYRQILGQKVEFLVSFYNNEISEKSEIFDDQFSVERPDGSNFTLKIRSTKLEDSAMYFCASTRLGEGETQYFGPGTRLLVL.

This chain links TRBV3-1 (or the pseudogene TRBV3-2) with TRBJ2-1; possibly TRBD2 for D (6 bases). The CDR3 contains 16 residues. Trimming shortened V by 6 bases and J by 2 bases, and 17 bases separated the two germline ends. Germline CDR1 is LGHDT and CDR2 is YNNKEL (reference sequence). CDR3 DNA sequence: TGTGCCAGCAGTCCCCGGACGGGGAGGACCTACAATGAGCAGTTCTTC. This gives the protein CASSPRTGRTYNEQFF.

V and J are TRBV13 and TRBJ1-2; 11 bases align to TRBD1. Trimming cost V 6 bases and J 6 bases; bases outside gene matches: 15. The CDR3 contains 17 residues. CDR1 and CDR2 (germline): PRHDT, FYEKMQ (reference sequence). CDR3 bases: TGTGCCAGCAGACGTACTCCCGGGACAGGGGGAGAAAATGGCTACACCTTC. Translation gives CASRRTPGTGGENGYTF.

The J gene is TRBJ1-1, the V gene TRBV28; no firm D call. The CDR3 covers 14 residues. Trimming left V 6 bases short and J 1 base short, with 12 bases between. Per germline, CDR1 MDHEN and CDR2 SYDVKM. CDR3 loop: CASRASGGNTEAFF. In DNA form, the CDR3 reads TGTGCCAGCAGGGCATCGGGAGGGAACACTGAAGCTTTCTTT.

V usage is TRBV6-5 and J usage is TRBJ1-6, with TRBD1 matching over 8 bases. V gave up 2 bases and J gave up 7 bases; unmatched junction bases: 7. The CDR3 consists of 16 residues. Germline-derived CDR1 and CDR2 are MNHEY and SVGAGI. The CDR3 DNA reads TGTGCCAGCAGTTACCTTAGGGCAGGGGGCAATTCACCCCTCCACTTT. Amino acid sequence: CASSYLRAGGNSPLHF.

V is TRBV5-1 and J is TRBJ2-1; 8 nucleotides align to TRBD2. This CDR3 region has 14 residues. The germline CDR1 and CDR2 sequences are SGHRS and YFSETQ. CDR3 amino acids: CGKRSGGPYNEQFF. CDR3 in DNA: TGCGGGAAGCGGAGCGGGGGCCCTTACAATGAGCAGTTCTTC.